Reported below is one TCR beta chain. Study processing details: Estimated nucleated cell counts came from reference gene primer amplification. Here immunoSEQ multiplex PCR was the method, and the copy in TCRdb shows in-frame clones only, minus some. V and J calls and clone size are given by that table; D and trimming were obtained from the DNA. Of some 150,000 clones listed, 75% to 90% are singletons. The data belong to a study of blood T cell repertoires in COVID-19. Overall study context: Donors in the United States, Italy and Spain gave samples during acute or convalescent COVID-19. The analysed material was cDNA or gDNA that came from T cells, B-cell-depleted T cells, or PBMCs.

Cohort placement rested on clinical history that participants reported themselves. CDR1 and CDR2 (germline): LGHNA, YSLEER. The junction had 11 bases not matched to a gene; V was cut back by 1 base and J by 11 bases. CDR3 length equals 15 residues. What was sequenced was PBMCs or T cells enriched from blood (not recorded which). This TCR was sampled from a woman aged 45-65 years who had recovered from COVID-19. The rearrangement joins TRBV4-3 to TRBJ1-1, with 9 bases identical to TRBD1. The CDR3: CASSQAYRQGEGAFF. The CDR3 region has the DNA TGCGCCAGCAGCCAAGCCTACAGACAGGGGGAGGGGGCTTTCTTT.